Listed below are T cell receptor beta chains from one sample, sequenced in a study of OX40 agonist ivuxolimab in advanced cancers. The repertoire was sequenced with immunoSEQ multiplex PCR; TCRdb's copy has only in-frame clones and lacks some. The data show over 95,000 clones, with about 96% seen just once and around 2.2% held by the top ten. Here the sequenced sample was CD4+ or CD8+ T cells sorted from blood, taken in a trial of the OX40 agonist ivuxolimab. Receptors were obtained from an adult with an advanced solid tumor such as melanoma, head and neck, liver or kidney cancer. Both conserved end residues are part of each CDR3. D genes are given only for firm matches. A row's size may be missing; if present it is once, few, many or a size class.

CDR3: CASSLGGDNQPQHF; DNA: TGTGCCAGCAGCTTGGGGGGCGACAATCAGCCCCAGCATTTT; J: TRBJ1-5; size: NA; V: TRBV7-9; D: NA
CDR3: CASSESGGSGGATDTQYF; DNA: TGTGCCAGCAGTGAATCGGGAGGCAGCGGGGGGGCCACAGATACGCAGTATTTT; J: TRBJ2-3; size: NA; V: TRBV2; D: TRBD2
CDR3: CASSEYNQPQHF; DNA: TGTGCCAGCAGCGAATACAATCAGCCCCAGCATTTT; J: TRBJ1-5; size: NA; V: TRBV28; D: NA
CDR3: CASISYSGTQYF; DNA: TGTGCCAGCATTTCCTATTCGGGGACCCAGTACTTC; J: TRBJ2-5; size: NA; V: TRBV28; D: NA
CDR3: CASLTSRVSSYEQYF; DNA: TGTGCCAGCTTAACGTCTCGGGTCAGCTCCTACGAGCAGTACTTC; J: TRBJ2-7; size: NA; V: TRBV28; D: NA
CDR3: CASSVGSRGRETQYF; DNA: TGTGCCAGCAGCGTAGGGTCAAGGGGACGGGAGACCCAGTACTTC; J: TRBJ2-5; size: NA; V: TRBV9; D: NA
CDR3: CASSPETSANTGELFF; DNA: TGTGCCAGCTCACCAGAGACTAGCGCAAACACCGGGGAGCTGTTTTTT; J: TRBJ2-2; size: NA; V: TRBV18; D: TRBD2
CDR3: CASSWLAEVNEQFF; DNA: TGTGCCAGCAGCTGGCTAGCGGAGGTCAATGAGCAGTTCTTC; J: TRBJ2-1; size: NA; V: TRBV4-2; D: TRBD2
CDR3: CASSPAGPFGELFF; DNA: TGTGCCAGCAGTCCAGCGGGGCCTTTCGGGGAGCTGTTTTTT; J: TRBJ2-2; size: once; V: TRBV6-5; D: TRBD2
CDR3: CASSRAGSYNEQFF; DNA: TGTGCCAGCAGCAGGGCAGGGTCCTACAATGAGCAGTTCTTC; J: TRBJ2-1; size: once; V: TRBV7-3; D: NA
CDR3: CASSLRGDQPQHF; DNA: TGTGCCAGCAGTTTACGGGGGGATCAGCCCCAGCATTTT; J: TRBJ1-5; size: NA; V: TRBV28; D: NA
CDR3: CASSGIPGTSNYEQYF; DNA: TGCGCCAGCAGCGGAATTCCCGGGACTAGTAACTACGAGCAGTACTTC; J: TRBJ2-7; size: NA; V: TRBV5-1; D: TRBD2
CDR3: CASSREGNEQFF; DNA: TGTGCCAGCAGCCGTGAGGGGAATGAGCAGTTCTTC; J: TRBJ2-1; size: NA; V: TRBV7-9; D: NA
CDR3: CASRGRRVGEKLFF; DNA: TGTGCCAGCAGGGGGAGAAGAGTGGGTGAAAAACTGTTTTTT; J: TRBJ1-4; size: NA; V: TRBV28; D: NA